This TCR beta chain originates from a study of blood T cell repertoires in COVID-19. Overall study context: The cDNA or gDNA used as material had been derived from T cells, B-cell-depleted T cells, or PBMCs.

Sequenced by immunoSEQ multiplex PCR; TCRdb stores in-frame clones only, minus some. The repertoire holds almost 350,000 clones, about nine tenths seen once, with 3% to 4.5% in the top ten. The V segment lost 12 bases and the J segment 0 bases; nucleotides outside the gene matches: 14. The CDR3 runs 19 residues. The germline gives CDR1 KGHDR, CDR2 SFDVKD. This chain joins TRBV24-1 and TRBJ2-2; 14 bases are a match to TRBD2. Sequenced material: peripheral blood. The receptor was derived from a woman in her sixties with COVID-19, enrolled during active disease. The CDR3 protein is CAPGPRTSGGLANTGELFF. The CDR3 bases are TGTGCCCCCGGGCCCAGGACTAGCGGGGGGCTCGCGAACACCGGGGAGCTGTTTTTT.